This TCR beta chain was observed in a study of blood T cell repertoires in COVID-19. Study overall: T cells, B-cell-depleted T cells, or PBMCs provided the cDNA or gDNA that served as material.

Trimming shortened V by 0 bases and J by 5 bases, and 5 bases separated the two germline ends. The germline gives CDR1 SGHDN, CDR2 FVKESK. The CDR3 runs 13 residues. The Seattle patients joined while their infection was active and were tracked longitudinally afterward. The data were produced by immunoSEQ multiplex PCR, yet TCRdb's version contains in-frame clones alone and is incomplete. The data show about 210,000 clones, roughly four fifths seen once. The source material was peripheral blood. V gene TRBV14 combines with J gene TRBJ2-1; no clear D. This sequence originates from a woman between 65 and 79 years old with COVID-19, enrolled during active disease. CDR3: CASSQDRNNEQFF. The CDR3 DNA reads as TGTGCCAGCAGCCAAGACCGTAACAATGAGCAGTTCTTC.